A selection of T cell receptor beta chains follows, all from one sample in a study of blood T cell repertoires in COVID-19. Clones were read by immunoSEQ multiplex PCR, and TCRdb kept only the in-frame ones, dropping some. The sample includes over 300,000 clones, more than 80% of them seen just once. Input material: peripheral blood. These receptors were taken from a man aged 35 to 55 with acute or convalescent COVID-19. The CDR3 runs from the conserved cysteine through the conserved F or W. Fields, in order: V gene, J gene, CDR3 protein.

>TRBV5-1|TRBJ2-1
CASSREAAYNEQFF
>TRBV6-9|TRBJ1-6
CASSYTPYNSPLHF
>TRBV3-1/TRBV3-2|TRBJ1-2
CASSQPSGRGTARGYTF
>TRBV5-6|TRBJ1-1
CASSLGGLAFF
>TRBV30|TRBJ2-3
CAWRGLAFTDTQYF
>TRBV28|TRBJ1-2
CASSSGGAEGYTF
>TRBV6-5|TRBJ1-1
CASSYGTVSEAFF
>TRBV28|TRBJ2-1
CASSQGQGANEQFF
>TRBV12-3/TRBV12-4|TRBJ1-1
CATGGILNTEAFF
>TRBV7-9|TRBJ2-1
CASSLIAGGHNEQFF
>TRBV5-1|TRBJ1-1
CASSTIQGAEAFF
>TRBV5-1|TRBJ2-2
CASSLTGLETGELFF
>TRBV18|TRBJ1-5
CASSLTGTSSNQPQHF
>TRBV7-3|TRBJ1-1
CASSPAEDTEAFF
>TRBV13|TRBJ2-2
CASSRTTSGSIGGELFF
>TRBV7-2|TRBJ1-2
CASSLETDRVAGGYTF